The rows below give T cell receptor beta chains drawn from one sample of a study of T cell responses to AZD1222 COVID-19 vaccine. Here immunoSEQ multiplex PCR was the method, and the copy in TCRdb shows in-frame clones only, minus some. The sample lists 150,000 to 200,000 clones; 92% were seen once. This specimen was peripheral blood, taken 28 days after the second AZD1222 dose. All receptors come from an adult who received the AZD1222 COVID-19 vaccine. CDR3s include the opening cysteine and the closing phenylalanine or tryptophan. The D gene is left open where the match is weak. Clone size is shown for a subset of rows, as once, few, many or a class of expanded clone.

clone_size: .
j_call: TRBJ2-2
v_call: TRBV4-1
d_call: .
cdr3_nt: TGCGCCAGCAGCTCACCAGGGGTCGGGGAGCTGTTTTTT
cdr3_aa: CASSSPGVGELFF

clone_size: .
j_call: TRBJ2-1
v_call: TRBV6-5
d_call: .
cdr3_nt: TGTGCCAGCAGTTCGCAACTCTACAATGAGCAGTTCTTC
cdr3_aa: CASSSQLYNEQFF

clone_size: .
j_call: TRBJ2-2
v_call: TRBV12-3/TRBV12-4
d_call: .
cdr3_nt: TGTGCCAGCACCCTTTTTGGCGGGGAGCTGTTTTTT
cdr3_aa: CASTLFGGELFF

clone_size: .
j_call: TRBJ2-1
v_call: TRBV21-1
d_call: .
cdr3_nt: TGTGCCAGCAGCAAAAGGGGCGGGGGAACCAATGAGCAGTTCTTC
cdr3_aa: CASSKRGGGTNEQFF

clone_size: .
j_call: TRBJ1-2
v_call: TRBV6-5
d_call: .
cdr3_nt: TGTGCCAGCACCGAGACAGAGACTAACTATGGCTACACCTTC
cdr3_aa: CASTETETNYGYTF

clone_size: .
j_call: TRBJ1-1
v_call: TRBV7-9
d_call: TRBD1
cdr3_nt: TGTGCCAGCAGCCCACTGGTACAGGGGGCGACCACTGAAGCTTTCTTT
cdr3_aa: CASSPLVQGATTEAFF

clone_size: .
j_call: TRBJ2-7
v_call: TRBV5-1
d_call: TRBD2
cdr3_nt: TGCGCCAGCAGCTTGGACGGGAGGACGGGACAGTACTTC
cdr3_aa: CASSLDGRTGQYF

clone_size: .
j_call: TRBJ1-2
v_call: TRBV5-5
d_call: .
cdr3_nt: TGTGCCAGCAGCTTGGCCGTAACAGGGACCTATGGCTACACCTTC
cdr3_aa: CASSLAVTGTYGYTF

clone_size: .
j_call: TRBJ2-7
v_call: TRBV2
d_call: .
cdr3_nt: TGTGCCAGCAGTGAAGGCATAAACCCCTCCTACGAGCAGTACTTC
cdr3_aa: CASSEGINPSYEQYF

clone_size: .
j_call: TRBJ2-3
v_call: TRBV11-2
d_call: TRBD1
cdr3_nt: TGTGCCAGCAGCTCCCGACAGGGTCTAATTTCAGATACGCAGTATTTT
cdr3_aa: CASSSRQGLISDTQYF

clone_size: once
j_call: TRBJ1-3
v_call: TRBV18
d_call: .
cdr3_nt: TGTGCCAGCTCACCAGAGACAGCGTCCTCTGGAAACACCATATATTTT
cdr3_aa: CASSPETASSGNTIYF

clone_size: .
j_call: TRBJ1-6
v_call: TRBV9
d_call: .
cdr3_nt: TGTGCCAGCAGCGTAGACACAGGGCAAGGTTCACCCCTCCACTTT
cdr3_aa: CASSVDTGQGSPLHF

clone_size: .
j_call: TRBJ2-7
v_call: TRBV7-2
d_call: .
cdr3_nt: TGTGCCAGCAGCTTAGCTGGGGGCCCTAACTACGAGCAGTACTTC
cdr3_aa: CASSLAGGPNYEQYF

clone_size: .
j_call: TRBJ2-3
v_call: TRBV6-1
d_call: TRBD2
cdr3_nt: TGTGCCAGCAGTACCGTAGCGGGGGGGACAGATACGCAGTATTTT
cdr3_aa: CASSTVAGGTDTQYF

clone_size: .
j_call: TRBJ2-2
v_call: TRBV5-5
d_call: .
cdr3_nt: TGTGCCAGCAGCCAAGACAGAAACACCGGGGAGCTGTTTTTT
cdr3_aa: CASSQDRNTGELFF

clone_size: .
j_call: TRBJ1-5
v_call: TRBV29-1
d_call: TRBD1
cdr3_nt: TGCAGCGTTGTGTTCCAGGGGGCTAATCAGCCCCAGCATTTT
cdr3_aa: CSVVFQGANQPQHF

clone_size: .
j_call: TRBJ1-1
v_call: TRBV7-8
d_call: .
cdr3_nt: TGTGCCAGCAGCTTAGCGCCGGGGCGGACTGAAGCTTTCTTT
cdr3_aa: CASSLAPGRTEAFF

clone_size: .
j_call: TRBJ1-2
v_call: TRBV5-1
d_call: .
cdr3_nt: TGCGCCAGCAGCTGGCCCTCAGGGGAGAACGGCTACACCTTC
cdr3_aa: CASSWPSGENGYTF

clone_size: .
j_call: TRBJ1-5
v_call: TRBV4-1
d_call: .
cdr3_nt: TGCGCCAGCAAAAGGGGTGGCGCTGGTCAGCCCCAGCATTTT
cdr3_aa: CASKRGGAGQPQHF

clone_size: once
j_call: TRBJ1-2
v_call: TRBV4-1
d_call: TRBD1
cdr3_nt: TGCGCCAGCAGCACCGGACAGGGGGCATCTAACTATGGCTACACCTTC
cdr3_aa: CASSTGQGASNYGYTF

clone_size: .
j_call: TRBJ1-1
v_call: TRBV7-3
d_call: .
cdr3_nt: TGTGCCAGCAGGCAGGGATTAAACACTGAAGCTTTCTTT
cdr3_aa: CASRQGLNTEAFF

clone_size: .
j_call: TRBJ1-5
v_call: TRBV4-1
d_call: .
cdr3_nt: TGCGCCAGCAGCCCCCTAGAGGGCCCATGGCCCCAGCATTTT
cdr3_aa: CASSPLEGPWPQHF

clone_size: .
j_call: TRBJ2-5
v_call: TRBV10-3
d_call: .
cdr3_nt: TGTGCCATCAGTGAGCCCTTACAAGAGACCCAGTACTTC
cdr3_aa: CAISEPLQETQYF

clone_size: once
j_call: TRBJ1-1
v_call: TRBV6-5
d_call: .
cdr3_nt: TGTGCCAGCAGGGACGGGCACCTCCCTGAAGCTTTCTTT
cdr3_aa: CASRDGHLPEAFF

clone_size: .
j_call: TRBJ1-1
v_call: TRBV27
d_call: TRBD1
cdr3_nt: TGTGCCAGCAGCCTCGACCACAGGGGCTACCAAACTGAAGCTTTCTTT
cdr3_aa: CASSLDHRGYQTEAFF

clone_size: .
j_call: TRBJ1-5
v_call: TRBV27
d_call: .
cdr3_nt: TGTGCCAGCAGTTTCCGCAGGGGTGGGCTGTGGCCCCAGCATTTT
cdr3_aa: CASSFRRGGLWPQHF